The T cell receptor beta chain under discussion was sequenced for a study of human CD8 memory T cell subsets. UMI-labeled 5' RACE was the method by which TCR beta libraries were made. Each CDR3 protein gets one entry in TCRdb, which reprocessed the 5' RACE reads and gives no DNA. There are roughly 18,000 distinct CDR3 sequences in the sample, with around 5.8% held by the top ten. Germline V gene lookup returns CDR1 DFQATT and CDR2 SNEGSKA (reference sequence). CDR3 length equals 18 residues. Enrichment of total CD8+ T cells was achieved using negative magnetic separation. This sequence originates from a human donor in good health. The sequenced sample consisted of CD8+ T cells from PBMCs. The chain recombines TRBV20-1 with TRBJ2-1; the D gene TCRdb calls, TRBD2, cannot be checked with no DNA. The CDR3 protein is CSARNPMMSSGVNNEQFF.